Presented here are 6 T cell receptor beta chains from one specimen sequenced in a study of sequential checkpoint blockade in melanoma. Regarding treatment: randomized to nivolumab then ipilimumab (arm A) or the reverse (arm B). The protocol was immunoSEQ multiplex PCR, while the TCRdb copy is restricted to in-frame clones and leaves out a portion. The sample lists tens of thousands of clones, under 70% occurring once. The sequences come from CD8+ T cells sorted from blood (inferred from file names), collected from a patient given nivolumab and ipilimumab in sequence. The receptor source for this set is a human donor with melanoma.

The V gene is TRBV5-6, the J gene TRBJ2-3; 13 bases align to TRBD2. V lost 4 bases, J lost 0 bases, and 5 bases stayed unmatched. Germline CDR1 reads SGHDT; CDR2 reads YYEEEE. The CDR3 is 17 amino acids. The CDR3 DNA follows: TGTGCCAGCAGCCCAGAGACTAGCGGGGGGAGCACAGATACGCAGTATTTT. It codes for CASSPETSGGSTDTQYF.

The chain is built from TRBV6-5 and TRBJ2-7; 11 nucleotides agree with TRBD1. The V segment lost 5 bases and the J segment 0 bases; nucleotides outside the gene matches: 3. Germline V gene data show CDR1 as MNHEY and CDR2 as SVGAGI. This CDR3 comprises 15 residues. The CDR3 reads CASSAGTGGSYEQYV. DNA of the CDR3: TGTGCCAGCAGTGCAGGGACAGGGGGCTCCTACGAGCAGTACGTC.

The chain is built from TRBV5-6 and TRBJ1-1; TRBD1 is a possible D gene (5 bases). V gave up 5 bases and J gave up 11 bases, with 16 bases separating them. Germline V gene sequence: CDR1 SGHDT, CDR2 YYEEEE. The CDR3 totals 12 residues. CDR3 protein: CASRGPALTAFF. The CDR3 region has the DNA TGTGCCAGCAGGGGGCCAGCCCTGACTGCTTTCTTT.

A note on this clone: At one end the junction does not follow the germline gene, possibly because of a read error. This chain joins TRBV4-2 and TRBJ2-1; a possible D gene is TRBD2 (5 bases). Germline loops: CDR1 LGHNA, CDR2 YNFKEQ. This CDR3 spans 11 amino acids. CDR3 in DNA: TGTGCCAGCAGCCATCCGACGGGGTGGGTCTTC. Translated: CASSHPTGWVF.

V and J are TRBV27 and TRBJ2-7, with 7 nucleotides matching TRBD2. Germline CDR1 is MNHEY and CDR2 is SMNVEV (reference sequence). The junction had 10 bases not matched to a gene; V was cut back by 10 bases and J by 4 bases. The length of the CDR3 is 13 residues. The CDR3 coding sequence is TGTGCCACCTCACCTGGGGGGGGATACGAGCAGTACGTC. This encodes CATSPGGGYEQYV.

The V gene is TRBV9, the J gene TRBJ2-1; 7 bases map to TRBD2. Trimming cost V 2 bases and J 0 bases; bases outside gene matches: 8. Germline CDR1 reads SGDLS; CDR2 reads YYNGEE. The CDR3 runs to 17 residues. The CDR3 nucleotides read TGTGCCAGCAGCGTCCCCCCTAGCGGTAGCTCCTACAATGAGCAGTTCTTC. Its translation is CASSVPPSGSSYNEQFF.